A selection of T cell receptor beta chains follows, all from one sample in a study of CXCR3-negative and CXCR3-positive naive CD8 T cells. TCRdb re-called the 5' RACE reads and gives one entry per CDR3 protein, without DNA. The sample has about 150,000 distinct CDR3 sequences; the top ten hold about 0.44%. Material: naive CXCR3+ CD8+ T cells from blood. The source is a human donor in good health. Some clones in this sample may be carry-over from other donors' samples. Both conserved end residues are part of each CDR3.

CASSPGTGVVNQPQHF | TRBJ1-5 | TRBV6-5
CSARDARDDQETQYF | TRBJ2-5 | TRBV20-1
CSVESRANEKLFF | TRBJ1-4 | TRBV29-1
CASSTRAQETQYF | TRBJ2-5 | TRBV11-2
CASSPEGTDTQYF | TRBJ2-3 | TRBV28
CAIAQSSYEQYF | TRBJ2-7 | TRBV7-8
CASSLDFGEQYF | TRBJ2-7 | TRBV27
CASSDSSGASSLTF | TRBJ1-2 | TRBV9
CASSIDLTGGMDEQFF | TRBJ2-1 | TRBV19
CASSLGLAGGINEQFF | TRBJ2-1 | TRBV5-1
CASSSGILQETQYF | TRBJ2-5 | TRBV19
CASSVESGGNYNEQFF | TRBJ2-1 | TRBV9
CASSQDISGQYSNQPQHF | TRBJ1-5 | TRBV4-3
CASNTPGQGFSSGNTIYF | TRBJ1-3 | TRBV2
CASSSEGWGDEKLFF | TRBJ1-4 | TRBV28
CASSWGLVDYEQYF | TRBJ2-7 | TRBV7-2
CASSPEVRTPNQPQHF | TRBJ1-5 | TRBV5-5
CASRYLLYQETQYF | TRBJ2-5 | TRBV28
CASSLSDQQFF | TRBJ2-1 | TRBV11-2
CSVTGTGKAGELFF | TRBJ2-2 | TRBV29-1
CASSPFLAGGQWDTQYF | TRBJ2-3 | TRBV12-3/TRBV12-4
CASSQEFGTNTGELFF | TRBJ2-2 | TRBV4-1
CASSETSGGAQETQYF | TRBJ2-5 | TRBV2
CASSSRQGAYEQYF | TRBJ2-7 | TRBV7-9
CASSLGTGGLNEQFF | TRBJ2-1 | TRBV13
CSVPGQGLLGEQYF | TRBJ2-7 | TRBV29-1
CASSLDSQETQYF | TRBJ2-5 | TRBV12-3/TRBV12-4
CASSLQGSGIHNEQFF | TRBJ2-1 | TRBV6-2/TRBV6-3
CASSFGDTGELFF | TRBJ2-2 | TRBV9
CASSLGTSGIYPRETQYF | TRBJ2-5 | TRBV28
CASSLTGLADEQYF | TRBJ2-7 | TRBV7-9
CASSQDRGGADGYTF | TRBJ1-2 | TRBV4-1
CASSLGSGNTIYF | TRBJ1-3 | TRBV5-1
CASSQTLGQGADTQYF | TRBJ2-3 | TRBV6-5
CASSYVGVAGDLREQYF | TRBJ2-7 | TRBV6-2/TRBV6-3
CASSVGQGQENEKLFF | TRBJ1-4 | TRBV5-1
CSAMGVGELFF | TRBJ2-2 | TRBV20-1
CASSWAYPTGVGNQPQHF | TRBJ1-5 | TRBV28
CASSSGPTIAYGYTF | TRBJ1-2 | TRBV7-9
CSARADGSFYGYTF | TRBJ1-2 | TRBV20-1
CASGRTDSYEQYF | TRBJ2-7 | TRBV12-3/TRBV12-4
CASSLNRALRDYGYTF | TRBJ1-2 | TRBV7-9
CSVEDRGDNTGELFF | TRBJ2-2 | TRBV29-1
CASSLALGEQYF | TRBJ2-7 | TRBV7-9
CASSLRRGYEQYF | TRBJ2-7 | TRBV3-1
CASSFRDPYQETQYF | TRBJ2-5 | TRBV5-1
CAWSAGTSGEQFF | TRBJ2-1 | TRBV30